The 2 T cell receptor beta chains listed next were all sequenced from one sample in a study of T cells in Graves' hyperthyroidism and ophthalmopathy. Amplification yielded TCR beta CDR3 regions, with RNA transcripts as the source. First-round RT-PCR targeting the TCR CDR3 was performed with the HTBI primer set. TCRdb independently ran MiXCR on the multiplex PCR reads; one entry per CDR3 protein. The sample has some 740,000 distinct CDR3 sequences, approximately 14% seen once; the top ten hold roughly 10%. Sample: blood. Receptor source: a woman under 30 with Graves' hyperthyroidism.

The table lists this clonotype with many counts. The chain recombines TRBV29-1 with TRBJ2-3; tentatively, D is TRBD1 (5 bases). The CDR3 runs to 14 residues. The germline V and J ends were trimmed by 5 bases and 0 bases, with 12 bases remaining between them. CDR1 and CDR2 (germline): SQVTM, ANQGSEA. In DNA form, the CDR3 reads TGCAGCGTTCGGAAGGGGCGAAGCACAGATACGCAGTATTTT. Translated, it gives CSVRKGRSTDTQYF.

A word on this clonotype: This may stem from a read error, because a much larger clone lies one nucleotide away. This likely comes from a read error, as the CDR3 has no conserved phenylalanine or tryptophan at its end. V and J are TRBV7-9 and TRBJ2-7; D is undetermined. There are 15 residues in the CDR3. Trimming took 2 bases from V and 3 from J, leaving 14 bases between them. Looked up from germline, CDR1 is SEHNR and CDR2 is FQNEAQ (reference sequence). The CDR3 is CASSLSSGFHYEQYL. The CDR3 DNA reads as TGTGCCAGCAGCTTATCGTCCGGGTTTCACTACGAGCAGTACCTC.